This TCR beta chain was obtained from a study of T-cell reconstitution after alpha-beta-depleted transplantation in children. Findings and limits, study-wide: Reportedly, only several hundred clones from non-depleted graft cells drove alpha-beta T-cell counts at about two months.

This clonotype was detected only a few times. Its antigen remains unidentified. Preparing the TCRbeta library involved the use of unique molecular identifiers. TCRdb analysed the PCR reads with MiXCR anew, one entry per CDR3 protein. This sample carries some 110,000 distinct CDR3 sequences, over 9% of them seen once, and the ten largest clones take 34%. The specimen comprised PBMCs, sampled before TCRalphabeta/CD19-depleted stem cell transplant. The sequence derives from a boy younger than 10 with acute lymphoblastic leukemia, due to receive a stem cell transplant.

CDR3 sequence reads: CSSNRGADYNEQFF. The CDR3 coding sequence is TGCAGTTCCAATCGGGGTGCGGACTACAATGAGCAGTTCTTC. The rearrangement links TRBV20-1 to TRBJ2-1; tentatively, D is TRBD2 (5 bases). Germline CDR1 reads DFQATT; CDR2 reads SNEGSKA (reference sequence). The ends were cut back, 8 bases at V and 3 bases at J, with 17 bases in the middle. The CDR3 extends over 14 amino acids.